These T cell receptor beta chains were read from a single sample in a study of blood T cell repertoires in COVID-19. TCRdb's table, derived via immunoSEQ multiplex PCR, lists solely in-frame clones and lacks some. The profile shows approximately 360,000 clones, approximately 90% of them singletons. The specimen was PBMCs or T cells enriched from blood (not recorded which). These receptors all come from a woman aged 25 to 39 with acute COVID-19. The CDR3 runs from the conserved cysteine through the conserved F or W. The D gene is left open where the match is weak. A row's size may be missing; if present it is once, few, many or a size class.

cdr3_aa	cdr3_nt	clone_size	v_call	j_call	d_call
CATSRRGGPRPYF	TGTGCCACCAGCCGCCGCGGGGGGCCAAGACCATACTTC	-	TRBV15	TRBJ2-5	TRBD2
CASSRIGPSGTGELFF	TGTGCCAGCAGCCGGATTGGACCGAGCGGCACCGGGGAGCTGTTTTTT	-	TRBV5-8	TRBJ2-2	-
CASSPRGEWLGYEQYF	TGTGCCAGCAGCCCGCGGGGGGAATGGCTGGGGTACGAGCAGTACTTC	-	TRBV14	TRBJ2-7	TRBD2
CASSFVDRNTEAFF	TGCGCCAGCAGCTTCGTTGACAGGAACACTGAAGCTTTCTTT	once	TRBV5-1	TRBJ1-1	-
CAWARSTGQNSPLHF	TGTGCCTGGGCCCGGTCGACAGGGCAAAATTCACCCCTCCACTTT	-	TRBV30	TRBJ1-6	TRBD1
CASSLTGVTGELFF	TGTGCCAGCAGCTTAACGGGAGTCACCGGGGAGCTGTTTTTT	-	TRBV7-9	TRBJ2-2	-
CASRDRPDRVSSYEQYF	TGTGCCAGCAGGGACAGGCCGGACAGAGTAAGCTCCTACGAGCAGTACTTC	-	TRBV2	TRBJ2-7	TRBD1
CAWSVSATLINYGYTF	TGTGCCTGGAGTGTCTCAGCGACCTTGATTAACTATGGCTACACCTTC	-	TRBV30	TRBJ1-2	-
CASSLDVAGGIDTQYF	TGTGCCAGCAGCTTGGACGTAGCGGGGGGGATAGATACGCAGTATTTT	-	TRBV13	TRBJ2-3	TRBD2
CASTASRALGNREQYF	TGTGCCAGCACCGCCTCCCGGGCGCTCGGGAATCGCGAGCAGTACTTC	-	TRBV25-1	TRBJ2-7	-
CAISPTGANTEAFF	TGTGCCATCAGCCCGACAGGGGCCAACACTGAAGCTTTCTTT	once	TRBV10-3	TRBJ1-1	TRBD1
CASSNPSGGLTYNEQFF	TGTGCCAGTAGTAACCCCTCGGGGGGCCTTACCTACAATGAGCAGTTCTTC	-	TRBV19	TRBJ2-1	-
CASSPYPTTGYGYTF	TGTGCCAGCAGTCCATATCCGACGACAGGCTATGGCTACACCTTC	once	TRBV27	TRBJ1-2	-
CASSYSGQGGNEQFF	TGTGCCAGCAGTTACTCGGGCCAGGGCGGCAATGAGCAGTTCTTC	-	TRBV6-5	TRBJ2-1	-
CASSLIGDEQYF	TGCGCCAGCAGCTTGATCGGGGACGAGCAGTACTTC	-	TRBV5-1	TRBJ2-7	-
CAWSVDDSSSGYTF	TGTGCCTGGAGTGTAGACGACAGTTCTAGTGGCTACACCTTC	-	TRBV30	TRBJ1-2	-
CSVEDPGDGYTF	TGCAGCGTTGAAGATCCCGGAGATGGCTACACCTTC	-	TRBV29-1	TRBJ1-2	-
CASSQPRRGQGDEKLFF	TGCGCCAGCAGCCAACCGCGACGCGGACAGGGGGATGAAAAACTGTTTTTT	-	TRBV4-1	TRBJ1-4	TRBD1
CASSVHLSGGKDEQFF	TGTGCCAGCAGTGTACACCTAAGCGGGGGGAAGGATGAGCAGTTCTTC	-	TRBV6-1	TRBJ2-1	TRBD2
CASVVRRADTQYF	TGTGCCAGCGTGGTCCGCCGGGCAGATACGCAGTATTTT	-	TRBV2	TRBJ2-3	-
CASSRGEIYGNTIYF	TGTGCCAGCAGCCGCGGGGAAATATACGGAAACACCATATATTTT	-	TRBV5-8	TRBJ1-3	-
CASSSRAVEGAWDEQFF	TGTGCCAGCAGCTCGCGAGCTGTGGAGGGTGCATGGGATGAGCAGTTCTTC	-	TRBV7-6	TRBJ2-1	-
CASSIRAGADTQYF	TGTGCCAGCAGTATAAGAGCGGGGGCAGATACGCAGTATTTT	-	TRBV2	TRBJ2-3	TRBD2
CASSFHSYNSPLHF	TGTGCCAGCAGCTTTCACTCCTATAATTCACCCCTCCACTTT	-	TRBV5-8	TRBJ1-6	-
CASSPDAGGTEAFF	TGTGCCAGCTCACCGGACGCCGGAGGCACTGAAGCTTTCTTT	-	TRBV18	TRBJ1-1	-
CASSLDKGDNTEAFF	TGTGCCAGCAGCTTAGATAAAGGAGACAACACTGAAGCTTTCTTT	few	TRBV7-9	TRBJ1-1	-
CASSFQGVQETQYF	TGTGCCAGCAGCTTTCAGGGGGTACAAGAGACCCAGTACTTC	-	TRBV21-1	TRBJ2-5	-
CASREGVSYGYTF	TGTGCCAGCCGGGAGGGCGTGAGCTATGGCTACACCTTC	-	TRBV5-6	TRBJ1-2	-
CASSQDWLAGGNTGELFF	TGCGCCAGCAGCCAAGACTGGCTAGCGGGGGGGAACACCGGGGAGCTGTTTTTT	many	TRBV4-3	TRBJ2-2	TRBD2
CSVEIGQRAWEQFF	TGCAGCGTCGAGATTGGACAGAGGGCTTGGGAGCAGTTCTTC	-	TRBV29-1	TRBJ2-1	-
CASSWGLAGGYSSYNEQFF	TGTGCCAGCAGCTGGGGACTAGCGGGGGGGTACAGCTCCTACAATGAGCAGTTCTTC	-	TRBV5-6	TRBJ2-1	TRBD2
CASRRGGTGELFF	TGTGCCAGCAGAAGGGGGGGCACCGGGGAGCTGTTTTTT	-	TRBV5-4	TRBJ2-2	-
CATRGRGGNQPQHF	TGTGCCACCAGAGGCAGGGGCGGCAATCAGCCCCAGCATTTT	-	TRBV24-1	TRBJ1-5	-
CASTPPTGEETQYF	TGTGCCAGCACCCCCCCTACAGGGGAAGAGACCCAGTACTTC	once	TRBV5-5	TRBJ2-5	TRBD1
CASSVLAGGTNTGELFF	TGTGCCAGCAGTGTACTGGCGGGGGGAACGAACACCGGGGAGCTGTTTTTT	once	TRBV2	TRBJ2-2	TRBD2
CASSLGDRGNSPLHF	TGCGCCAGCAGCTTGGGCGACAGGGGTAATTCACCCCTCCACTTT	-	TRBV5-1	TRBJ1-6	TRBD1
CSVEGTGQGAGGYTF	TGCAGCGTAGAGGGTACCGGGCAGGGGGCGGGTGGCTACACCTTC	-	TRBV29-1	TRBJ1-2	TRBD1
CASSLVYGGELFF	TGTGCCAGCAGTTTAGTGTACGGCGGGGAGCTGTTTTTT	-	TRBV12-3/TRBV12-4	TRBJ2-2	-
CASSLYRQPNEKLFF	TGTGCCAGCAGCCTCTATAGACAGCCTAATGAAAAACTGTTTTTT	-	TRBV14	TRBJ1-4	-
CAWKRGRTDTQYF	TGTGCCTGGAAGCGGGGGCGCACAGATACGCAGTATTTT	-	TRBV30	TRBJ2-3	TRBD2